The TCR beta chain described here comes from a study of T-cell reconstitution after alpha-beta-depleted transplantation in children. Study-level findings and limits: High day-60 TCRbeta diversity in some patients came from surviving recipient T cells and thymic progenitors. Several hundred rapidly expanded clones from non-depleted graft cells reportedly supplied alpha-beta T cells about two months post-transplant. Fresh T-cell production supplied most of the T-cell counts and diversity seen one year after transplant.

Trimming at V came to 4 bases and at J to 4 bases, leaving 6 bases not matched to a gene. CDR1 is SGHRS, CDR2 YFSETQ, per germline. The CDR3 extends over 14 amino acids. This clonotype was counted a few times. The antigen remains undetermined. As it was prepared, the TCRbeta library received unique molecular identifiers. Via MiXCR, TCRdb re-called the PCR reads, giving one row per CDR3 protein. The sample shows around 580,000 distinct CDR3 sequences, 25% to 30% of them seen only once. The rearrangement uses TRBV5-1 and TRBJ1-1, with 8 bases that match TRBD1. Sample: PBMCs, taken before TCRalphabeta/CD19-depleted stem cell transplant. The receptor was isolated from a boy younger than two with Wiskott-Aldrich syndrome, due to receive a stem cell transplant. CDR3 region: CASSDRGIGTEAFF. As DNA, the CDR3 is TGCGCCAGCAGCGACAGGGGAATAGGCACTGAAGCTTTCTTT.